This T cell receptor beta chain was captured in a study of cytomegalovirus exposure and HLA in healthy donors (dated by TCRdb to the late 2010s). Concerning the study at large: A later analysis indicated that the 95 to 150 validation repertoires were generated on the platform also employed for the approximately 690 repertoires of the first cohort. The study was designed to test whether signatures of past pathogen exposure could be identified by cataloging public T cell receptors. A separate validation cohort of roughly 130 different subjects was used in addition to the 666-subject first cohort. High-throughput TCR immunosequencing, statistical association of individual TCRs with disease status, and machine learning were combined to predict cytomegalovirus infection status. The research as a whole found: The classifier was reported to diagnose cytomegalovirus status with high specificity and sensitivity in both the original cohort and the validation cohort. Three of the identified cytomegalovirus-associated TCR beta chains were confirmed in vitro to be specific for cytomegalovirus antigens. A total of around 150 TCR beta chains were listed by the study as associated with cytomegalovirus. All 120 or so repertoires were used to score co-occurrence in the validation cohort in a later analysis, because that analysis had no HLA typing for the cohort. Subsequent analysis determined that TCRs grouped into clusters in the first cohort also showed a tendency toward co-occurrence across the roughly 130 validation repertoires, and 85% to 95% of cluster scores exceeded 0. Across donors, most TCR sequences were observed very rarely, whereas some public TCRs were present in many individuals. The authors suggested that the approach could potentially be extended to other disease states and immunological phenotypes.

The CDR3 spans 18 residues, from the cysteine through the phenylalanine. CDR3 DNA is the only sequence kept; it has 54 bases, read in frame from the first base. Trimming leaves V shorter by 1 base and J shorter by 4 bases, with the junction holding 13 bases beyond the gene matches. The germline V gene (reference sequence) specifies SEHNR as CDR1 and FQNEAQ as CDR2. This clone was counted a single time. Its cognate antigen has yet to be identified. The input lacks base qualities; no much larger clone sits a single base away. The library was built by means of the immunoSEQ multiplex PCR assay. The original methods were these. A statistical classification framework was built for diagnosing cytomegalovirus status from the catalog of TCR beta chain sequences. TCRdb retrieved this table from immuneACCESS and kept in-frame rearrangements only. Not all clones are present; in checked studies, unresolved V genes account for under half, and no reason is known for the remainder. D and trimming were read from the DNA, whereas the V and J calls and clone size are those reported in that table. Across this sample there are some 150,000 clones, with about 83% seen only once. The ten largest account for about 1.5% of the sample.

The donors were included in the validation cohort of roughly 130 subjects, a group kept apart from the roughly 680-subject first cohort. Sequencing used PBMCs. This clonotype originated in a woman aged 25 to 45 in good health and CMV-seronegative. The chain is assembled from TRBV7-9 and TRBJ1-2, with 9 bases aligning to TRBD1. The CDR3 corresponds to CASSLVAWGQGALYGYTF. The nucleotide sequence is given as TGTGCCAGCAGCTTAGTAGCCTGGGGACAGGGTGCCCTCTATGGCTACACCTTC.